A single sample is the source of the 9 T cell receptor beta chains below, sequenced in a study of blood T cell repertoires in COVID-19. Sequencing was performed with immunoSEQ multiplex PCR; in TCRdb, only in-frame clones are kept and a portion is missing. The sample records 300,000 to 400,000 clones, approximately 91% being singletons. Material for sequencing was PBMCs or T cells enriched from blood (not recorded which). The receptor set was obtained from a woman aged 25 to 45 who had been exposed to COVID-19.

The chain is built from TRBV4-3 and TRBJ2-1, with D possibly matching TRBD2 (5 bases). Trimming took off 0 bases at V and 3 bases at J, with 6 bases between the two ends. CDR1 is LGHNA, CDR2 YSLEER, per germline. The CDR3 extends over 14 amino acids. The CDR3 coding sequence is TGCGCCAGCAGCCAAGATCGGGACTACAATGAGCAGTTCTTC. This translates into CASSQDRDYNEQFF.

This chain uses TRBV12-3 or TRBV12-4 with TRBJ1-3, with D maybe TRBD1 (5 bases). The CDR3 totals 13 residues. Trimming shortened V by 4 bases and J by 2 bases, and 6 bases separated the two germline ends. In DNA, the CDR3 is TGTGCCAGCAGTTCGACAGCTGGAAACACCATATATTTT. It translates to CASSSTAGNTIYF.

This clone was counted a single time. This sequence joins TRBV5-1 and TRBJ1-4; a possible D gene is TRBD1 (6 bases). Trimming took off 0 bases at V and 8 bases at J, with 11 bases between the two ends. This CDR3 has 14 residues. Germline CDR1 is SGHRS and CDR2 is YFSETQ. CDR3 sequence: CASSLGGPEEKLFF. As DNA, the CDR3 is TGCGCCAGCAGCTTGGGGGGGCCTGAGGAAAAACTGTTTTTT. Full variable domain (outside the CDR3, taken from reference TRBV5-1 and TRBJ1-4): KAGVTQTPRYLIKTRGQQVTLSCSPISGHRSVSWYQQTPGQGLQFLFEYFSETQRNKGNFPGRFSGRQFSNSRSEMNVSTLELGDSALYLCASSLGGPEEKLFFGSGTQLSVL.

V usage is TRBV27 and J usage is TRBJ2-3; TRBD2 matches 9 bases. V lost 6 bases and J lost 4; bases outside the gene matches: 2. CDR1 is MNHEY, CDR2 SMNVEV, per germline (reference sequence). There are 13 residues in the CDR3. The CDR3 sequence: CASSAGGPDTQYF. The CDR3 region has the DNA TGTGCCAGCAGCGCGGGGGGGCCAGATACGCAGTATTTT.

Here the CDR3 DNA reads TGTGCCACCAATCTCCAGCCCCAGCATTTT. This encodes CATNLQPQHF. This sequence joins TRBV24-1 and TRBJ1-5; D uncertain. The CDR3 has 10 residues. Germline values: CDR1 KGHDR, CDR2 SFDVKD. Trimming removed 8 bases from V and 7 bases from J, with 5 bases in between.

The V call is TRBV2, the J call TRBJ1-4; no reliable D call. Trimming pared 4 bases from V and 8 bases from J, leaving 17 bases between. This CDR3 spans 15 amino acids. The germline V gene encodes CDR1 SNHLY and CDR2 FYNNEI. This chain's CDR3 is CASSVMGQAIEKLFF. CDR3 sequence (DNA): TGTGCCAGCAGTGTGATGGGCCAGGCGATAGAAAAACTGTTTTTT. The complete variable domain, with remaining parts taken from reference TRBV2 and TRBJ1-4, reads EPEVTQTPSHQVTQMGQEVILRCVPISNHLYFYWYRQILGQKVEFLVSFYNNEISEKSEIFDDQFSVERPDGSNFTLKIRSTKLEDSAMYFCASSVMGQAIEKLFFGSGTQLSVL.

The CDR3 nucleotides read TGTGCCAGCAGCCCACCCGGGTCGGACCAGTACTTC. Encoded protein: CASSPPGSDQYF. V is TRBV7-8 and J is TRBJ2-5; no clear D gene. The length of the CDR3 is 12 residues. Germline V gene sequence: CDR1 SGHVS, CDR2 FQNEAQ. V was cut by 5 bases and J by 10 bases, with 14 bases left in between.

Of note for this clone: This specimen includes other DNA sequences encoding the same CDR3. CDR3 region: CASSRDRGYGYTF. CDR3 in DNA: TGTGCCAGCAGCCGGGACAGAGGGTATGGCTACACCTTC. The rearrangement links TRBV12-3 or TRBV12-4 to TRBJ1-2, with TRBD1 identical over 7 bases. Trimming removed 6 bases from V and 5 bases from J; junction bases left unmatched: 6. There are 13 residues in the CDR3.

The chain joins TRBV5-5 to TRBJ2-3, with no clear D. Trimming pared 0 bases from V and 4 bases from J, leaving 6 bases between. Germline V lookup: CDR1 SGHKS, CDR2 YYEKEE (reference sequence). The CDR3 totals 13 residues. CDR3 loop: CASSLGWPDTQYF. The CDR3, as DNA: TGTGCCAGCAGCTTGGGATGGCCAGATACGCAGTATTTT.